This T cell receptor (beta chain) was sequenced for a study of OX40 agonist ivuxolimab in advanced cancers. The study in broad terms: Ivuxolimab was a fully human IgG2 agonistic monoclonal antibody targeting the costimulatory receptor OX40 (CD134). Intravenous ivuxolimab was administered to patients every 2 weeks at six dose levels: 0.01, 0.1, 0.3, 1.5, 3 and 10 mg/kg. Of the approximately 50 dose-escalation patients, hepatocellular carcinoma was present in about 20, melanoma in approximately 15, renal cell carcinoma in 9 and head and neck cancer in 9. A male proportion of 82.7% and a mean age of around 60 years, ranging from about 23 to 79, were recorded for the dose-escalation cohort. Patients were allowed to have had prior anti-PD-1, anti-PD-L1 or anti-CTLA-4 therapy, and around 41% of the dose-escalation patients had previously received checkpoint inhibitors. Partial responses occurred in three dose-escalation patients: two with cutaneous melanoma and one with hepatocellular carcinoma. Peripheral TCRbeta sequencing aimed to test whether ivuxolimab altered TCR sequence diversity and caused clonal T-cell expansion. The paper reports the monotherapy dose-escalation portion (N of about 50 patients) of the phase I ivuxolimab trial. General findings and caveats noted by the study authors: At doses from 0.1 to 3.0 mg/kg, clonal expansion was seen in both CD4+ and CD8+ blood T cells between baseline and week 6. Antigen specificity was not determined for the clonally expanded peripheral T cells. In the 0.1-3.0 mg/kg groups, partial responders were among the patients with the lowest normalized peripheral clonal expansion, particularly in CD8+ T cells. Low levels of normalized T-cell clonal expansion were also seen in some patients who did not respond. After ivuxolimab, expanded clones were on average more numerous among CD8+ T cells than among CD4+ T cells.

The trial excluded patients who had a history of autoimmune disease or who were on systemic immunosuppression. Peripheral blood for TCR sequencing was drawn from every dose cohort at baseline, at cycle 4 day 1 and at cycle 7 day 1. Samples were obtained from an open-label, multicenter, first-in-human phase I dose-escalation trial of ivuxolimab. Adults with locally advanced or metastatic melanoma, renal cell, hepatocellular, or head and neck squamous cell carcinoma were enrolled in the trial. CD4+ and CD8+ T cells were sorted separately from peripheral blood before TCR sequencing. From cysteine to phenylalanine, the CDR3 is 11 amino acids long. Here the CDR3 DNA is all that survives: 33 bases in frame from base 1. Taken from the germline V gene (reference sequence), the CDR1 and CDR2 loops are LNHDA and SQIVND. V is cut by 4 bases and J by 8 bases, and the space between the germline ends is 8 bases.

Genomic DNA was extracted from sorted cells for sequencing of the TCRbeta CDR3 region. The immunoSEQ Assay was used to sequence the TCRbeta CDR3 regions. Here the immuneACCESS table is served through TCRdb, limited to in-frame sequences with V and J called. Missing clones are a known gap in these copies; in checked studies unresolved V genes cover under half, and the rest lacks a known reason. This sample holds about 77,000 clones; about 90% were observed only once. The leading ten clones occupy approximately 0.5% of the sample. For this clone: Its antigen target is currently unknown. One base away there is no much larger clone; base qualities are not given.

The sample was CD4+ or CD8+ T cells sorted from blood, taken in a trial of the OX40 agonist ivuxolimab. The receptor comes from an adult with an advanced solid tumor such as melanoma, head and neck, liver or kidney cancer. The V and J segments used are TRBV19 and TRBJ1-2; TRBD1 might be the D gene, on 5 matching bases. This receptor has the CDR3 CASSKPGGYTF. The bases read TGTGCCAGTAGTAAGCCAGGGGGCTACACCTTC.